This TCR beta chain was sequenced during a study of PD-L1 blockade in urothelial cancer. Study context: The patients first took atezolizumab in 2014, receiving 1,200 mg intravenously every 3 weeks. Prior regimens of chemotherapy numbered 0 to 3 per patient. A median blood sample held around 130,000 T cells and tens of thousands of unique TCRs.

In each PCR, synthetic TCR analog templates were spiked in. Method: immunoSEQ multiplex PCR; TCRdb's copy keeps in-frame clones and lacks some. Of about 120,000 clones listed, roughly 89% are singletons. The length of the CDR3 is 16 residues. The V end was cut by 3 bases, the J end by 4 bases, with 18 bases between. The germline gives CDR1 KGHSH, CDR2 LQKENI. Time point meaning: peripheral blood 6 weeks after treatment start. This chain links TRBV18 with TRBJ1-1; tentatively, D is TRBD1 (6 bases). The sequenced sample was PBMCs, obtained around atezolizumab (anti-PD-L1) treatment. The TCR comes from a man in his fifties or sixties with urothelial cancer. The chain's CDR3 is CASSPTSWGGATEAFF. For the CDR3, the DNA is TGTGCCAGCTCACCGACGTCGTGGGGGGGGGCCACTGAAGCTTTCTTT.